Listed below are T cell receptor beta chains from one sample, sequenced in a study of T cell responses to AZD1222 COVID-19 vaccine. Profiling relied on immunoSEQ multiplex PCR, and the TCRdb table lists in-frame clones only, not all of them. The table lists roughly 87,000 clones, roughly 90% of them singletons. The sample here was peripheral blood, taken 28 days after the second AZD1222 dose. The source of these receptors is an adult who received the AZD1222 COVID-19 vaccine. Both conserved end residues are part of each CDR3. D genes are given only for firm matches. A row's size may be missing; if present it is once, few, many or a size class.

NA | TRBD2 | TRBJ2-5 | TRBV7-8 | TGTGCCAGCAGCCCCGAACTAGCGGGAGGCTCCCCCCGAGAGACCCAGTACTTC | CASSPELAGGSPRETQYF
NA | NA | TRBJ1-5 | TRBV9 | TGTGCCAGCAGCGTAGCAGGCTTACCCTACAATCAGCCCCAGCATTTT | CASSVAGLPYNQPQHF
NA | TRBD2 | TRBJ2-5 | TRBV9 | TGTGCCAGCAGCGTAGCATGGGGGAGGGAAGAGACCCAGTACTTC | CASSVAWGREETQYF
NA | TRBD1 | TRBJ2-3 | TRBV9 | TGTGCCAGCAGCGGCCCGAGGACAGGGGCCGACCCAGATACGCAGTATTTT | CASSGPRTGADPDTQYF
once | NA | TRBJ1-1 | TRBV27 | TGTGCCAGCAGTTTATCTGGGGGGAGAACTGAAGCTTTCTTT | CASSLSGGRTEAFF
NA | NA | TRBJ1-2 | TRBV7-9 | TGTGCCAGCAGCTTGACAGAACCCTATGGCTACACCTTC | CASSLTEPYGYTF
NA | NA | TRBJ2-1 | TRBV6-5 | TGTGCCAGCAGTTTTCGACAGAATGAGCAGTTCTTC | CASSFRQNEQFF
NA | NA | TRBJ1-5 | TRBV28 | TGTGCCAGCAGTATAACAAGAGATAGCAATCAGCCCCAGCATTTT | CASSITRDSNQPQHF
NA | NA | TRBJ1-5 | TRBV27 | TGTGCCAGCAGAAGGACGGCCGTTTATCAGCCCCAGCATTTT | CASRRTAVYQPQHF
NA | NA | TRBJ2-7 | TRBV6-5 | TGTGCCAGGGCGATTGGTCTAGGCTACGAGCAGTACTTC | CARAIGLGYEQYF
NA | TRBD1 | TRBJ1-2 | TRBV30 | TGTGCCTGCTCGGGGCAGGGGGCGGCGAATGGCTACACCTTC | CACSGQGAANGYTF
NA | NA | TRBJ1-2 | TRBV20-1 | TGCAGTGCTAAGGGGAACTATGGCTACACCTTC | CSAKGNYGYTF
NA | NA | TRBJ2-7 | TRBV6-5 | TGTGCCAGCAGTCCTAGGACAGACTCCTACGAGCAGTACTTC | CASSPRTDSYEQYF
NA | NA | TRBJ2-1 | TRBV27 | TGTGCCAGCACCCCTCTGGGCGCGGGTCCCAATGAGCAGTTCTTC | CASTPLGAGPNEQFF
NA | NA | TRBJ2-1 | TRBV10-2 | TGCGCCAGCAGGGTGGTAAACAATGAGCAGTTCTTC | CASRVVNNEQFF
NA | NA | TRBJ1-6 | TRBV6-5 | TGTGCCAGCAGTACAGCAGGGAAAGGGTCACCCCTCCACTTT | CASSTAGKGSPLHF
NA | NA | TRBJ1-2 | TRBV4-1 | TGCGCCAGCAGCCAAGTCAGGCGCTATGGCTACACCTTC | CASSQVRRYGYTF
NA | NA | TRBJ2-2 | TRBV20-1 | TGCAGTGCTAGAGGAGCCGGGGAGCTGTTTTTT | CSARGAGELFF
NA | NA | TRBJ2-3 | TRBV2 | TGTGCCAGCAGTGAAGCGGGAGGAAACACAGATACGCAGTATTTT | CASSEAGGNTDTQYF